This T cell receptor beta chain was recovered during a study of T cell responses to AZD1222 COVID-19 vaccine. Points from the study as a whole: There were repertoire samples only from the period after the peak T cell response. At 160-218 and 743-854, vaccine-associated CD4 TCRs were dominant, and they spanned spike. Females made up more of the donors, who were largely white British, and clonal diversity may have come out too low. When two AZD1222 doses had been given, Spike-specific TCR breadth and depth rose.

Sequenced by immunoSEQ multiplex PCR; TCRdb stores in-frame clones only, minus some. The sample consists of approximately 160,000 clones, roughly 88% of them appearing once. As for this clone: Antigen: not known.

The clonotype was recovered from an adult in good health. This specimen was peripheral blood, taken on day 0 of MenACWY control vaccination.

The CDR3 sequence: CASSSPSLGSPLHF. In DNA, the CDR3 is TGTGCCAGCAGCTCTCCCTCTCTTGGGTCACCCCTCCACTTT. This chain links TRBV5-4 with TRBJ1-6; the D is unclear. V was pared by 3 bases and J by 10 bases, with 14 bases between. The CDR3 runs 14 residues. Germline loops: CDR1 SGHNT, CDR2 YYREEE (reference sequence).